This T cell receptor (beta chain) derives from a study of blood T cell repertoires in COVID-19. With 4 bases clipped from V and 9 bases from J, the junction kept 7 bases outside the gene matches. The CDR3 has 14 residues. Germline-derived CDR1 and CDR2 are LGHNA and YSLEER. Enrollment of patients from Seattle took place during active infection, with longitudinal follow-up. Assay: immunoSEQ multiplex PCR; the TCRdb copy retains only in-frame clones and omits some. The sample has about 370,000 clones; approximately 88% are singletons. V gene TRBV4-3 combines with J gene TRBJ1-5; 9 positions match TRBD1. This TCR came from a woman younger than 45 with COVID-19, enrolled during active disease. Material: peripheral blood. The CDR3 DNA follows: TGCGCCAGCAGCCGGGACAGGGTCATATCGCCCCAGCATTTT. Its translation: CASSRDRVISPQHF.